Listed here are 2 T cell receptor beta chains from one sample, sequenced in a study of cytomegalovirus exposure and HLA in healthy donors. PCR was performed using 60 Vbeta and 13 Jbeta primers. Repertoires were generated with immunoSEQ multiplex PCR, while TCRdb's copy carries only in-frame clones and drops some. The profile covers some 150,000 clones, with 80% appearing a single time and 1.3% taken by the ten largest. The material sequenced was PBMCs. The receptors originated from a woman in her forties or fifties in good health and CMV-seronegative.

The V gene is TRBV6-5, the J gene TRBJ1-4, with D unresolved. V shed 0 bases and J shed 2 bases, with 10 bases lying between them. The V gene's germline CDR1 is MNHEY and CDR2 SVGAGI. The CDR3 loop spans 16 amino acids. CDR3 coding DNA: TGTGCCAGCAGTTACTCAGGGAGTTGGACTAATGAAAAACTGTTTTTT. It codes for CASSYSGSWTNEKLFF.

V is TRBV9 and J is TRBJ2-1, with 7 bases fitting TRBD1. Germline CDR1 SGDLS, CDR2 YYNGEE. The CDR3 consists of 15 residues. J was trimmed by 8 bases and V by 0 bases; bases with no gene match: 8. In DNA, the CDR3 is TGTGCCAGCAGCGTAGGACAGGGTCTCTTGGATGAGCAGTTCTTC. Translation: CASSVGQGLLDEQFF.